This entry features one T cell receptor beta chain sequence. The data were obtained in a study of cytomegalovirus exposure and HLA in healthy donors. The PCR used 60 Vbeta and 13 Jbeta primers. The protocol was immunoSEQ multiplex PCR, while the TCRdb copy is restricted to in-frame clones and leaves out a portion. The table shows some 200,000 clones, with 80% occurring only once. The V end was cut by 1 base, the J end by 7 bases, with 11 bases between. Per germline, CDR1 SQVTM and CDR2 ANQGSEA. This CDR3 is built from 13 residues. The V and J genes are TRBV29-1 and TRBJ1-5; tentatively, D is TRBD1 (5 bases). Sample: PBMCs. This TCR was recovered from a boy aged 5-17 years in good health and CMV-seronegative. The CDR3 reads CSVEGQGGQPQHF. The CDR3 nucleotides read TGCAGCGTTGAAGGCCAGGGCGGACAGCCCCAGCATTTT.